This T cell receptor (beta chain) was recovered during a study of T cell changes during pregnancy in multiple sclerosis. Sequencing was performed with immunoSEQ multiplex PCR; in TCRdb, only in-frame clones are kept and a portion is missing. The sample carries tens of thousands of clones, about 90% recorded once. This specimen consisted of CD4+ T cells from peripheral blood mononuclear cells, obtained in the second trimester of pregnancy. The sequence was obtained from a female donor with multiple sclerosis, enrolled in a pregnancy study.

The CDR3 DNA sequence: TGTGCCAGCAGAGGGGGCCGGGAGACCCAGTACTTC. Translating gives CASRGGRETQYF. The chain uses TRBV7-9 and TRBJ2-5, with 7 nucleotides matching TRBD1. Trimming removed 6 bases from V and 5 bases from J; junction bases left unmatched: 3. Germline lookup yields CDR1 SEHNR and CDR2 FQNEAQ (reference sequence). The CDR3 is 12 amino acids.